These 32 T cell receptor beta chains were all obtained from the same sample, sequenced in a study of Ad26.COV2.S vaccination and SARS-CoV-2 variants. The treatment denotes: about 20 received Ad26.COV2.S at low or high dose, single or two shots; a few received placebo; per-sample allocation not given. After the first vaccine or placebo injection, samples were drawn on day 63. Profiling relied on immunoSEQ multiplex PCR, and the TCRdb table lists in-frame clones only, not all of them. The data contain hundreds of thousands of clones, about nine tenths of them seen just once; the ten biggest clones take up 3.4%. Sequenced here: peripheral blood, sampled in a trial of Ad26.COV2.S vaccine versus placebo. The source is a person between 18 and 59 years old who received the Ad26.COV2.S COVID-19 vaccine or a placebo.

V gene TRBV5-5 combines with J gene TRBJ1-4; D uncertain. Germline-derived CDR1 and CDR2 are SGHKS and YYEKEE (reference sequence). The CDR3 length is 14 residues. V gave up 0 bases and J gave up 7 bases, with 10 bases separating them. Written as DNA, the CDR3 is TGTGCCAGCAGCTTGGCCGGGAGTTCTGAAAAACTGTTTTTT. Translation: CASSLAGSSEKLFF.

The chain has TRBV2 and TRBJ2-3, with 15 bases fitting TRBD2. Germline trimming cut 7 bases from V and 5 bases from J; bases unmatched to any gene: 4. CDR1 is SNHLY and CDR2 is FYNNEI in the germline V gene. The CDR3 contains 15 residues. CDR3 protein: CASKGTSGGLDTQYF. For the CDR3, the DNA is TGTGCCAGCAAGGGGACTAGCGGGGGGCTAGATACGCAGTATTTT.

The V gene is TRBV11-2, the J gene TRBJ2-7, with 7 bases aligning to TRBD1. After removal of 0 bases from V and 4 bases from J, the junction contained 6 bases not matched to a gene. Germline V gene lookup returns CDR1 SGHAT and CDR2 FQNNGV. The CDR3 runs to 15 residues. Here the CDR3 DNA reads TGTGCCAGCAGCTTAGATTACAGGGGCAGTTACGAGCAGTACTTC. Translation: CASSLDYRGSYEQYF.

The rearrangement joins TRBV5-6 to TRBJ1-4; D uncertain. V was pared by 0 bases and J by 0 bases, with 9 bases between. The CDR3 has 16 amino acids. Germline assignment: CDR1 SGHDT and CDR2 YYEEEE. DNA of the CDR3: TGTGCCAGCAGCTTGGCAGTTCAAGCAACTAATGAAAAACTGTTTTTT. Its protein is CASSLAVQATNEKLFF.

V gene TRBV29-1 combines with J gene TRBJ2-1; a weak D match, TRBD2 (6 bases). The germline gives CDR1 SQVTM, CDR2 ANQGSEA. This CDR3 is 12 amino acids long. The germline V and J ends were trimmed by 7 bases and 7 bases, with 14 bases remaining between them. The CDR3 sequence is CSGGVFGNEQFF. The CDR3 nucleotides read TGCAGCGGCGGGGTTTTCGGAAATGAGCAGTTCTTC.

The V call is TRBV7-9, the J call TRBJ2-7; 10 nucleotides agree with TRBD2. CDR3 length equals 15 residues. Germline-derived CDR1 and CDR2 are SEHNR and FQNEAQ (reference sequence). The V segment lost 4 bases and the J segment 4 bases; nucleotides outside the gene matches: 7. CDR3 sequence: CASSSSGTSVYEQYF. For the CDR3, the DNA is TGTGCCAGCAGCTCCTCCGGGACTAGCGTTTACGAGCAGTACTTC.

The chain combines TRBV5-5 with TRBJ2-3; 8 nucleotides line up with TRBD1. J lost 3 bases, V lost 2 bases, and 2 bases had no gene match. There are 14 residues in the CDR3. The germline CDR1 and CDR2 sequences are SGHKS and YYEKEE (reference sequence). CDR3: CASSFGQGTDTQYF. The CDR3 DNA reads TGTGCCAGCAGCTTCGGACAGGGTACAGATACGCAGTATTTT.

The rearrangement uses TRBV19 and TRBJ2-1; a possible D gene is TRBD2 (6 bases). CDR3 length: 17 residues. Germline assignment: CDR1 LNHDA and CDR2 SQIVND (reference sequence). V dropped 4 bases and J dropped 5 bases, with 21 bases sitting between them. The CDR3 is CASSNLFGGLGDNEQFF. In DNA form, the CDR3 reads TGTGCCAGTAGTAACCTTTTCGGGGGACTTGGGGACAATGAGCAGTTCTTC.

This clone was seen a handful of times. The chain joins TRBV6-6 to TRBJ2-7; the D is unclear. CDR1 and CDR2 from the germline V gene are MNHNY and SVGAGI (reference sequence). Trimming shortened V by 8 bases and J by 1 base, and 6 bases separated the two germline ends. This CDR3 has 11 amino acids. DNA for the CDR3: TGTGCCAGCGAGGATTCCTACGAGCAGTACTTC. It is translated as CASEDSYEQYF.

The chain combines TRBV27 with TRBJ2-2; D is uncertain. Deletions cut 0 bases from V and 5 bases from J, with 4 bases between. Germline CDR1 is MNHEY and CDR2 is SMNVEV (reference sequence). The CDR3 extends over 13 amino acids. The CDR3 spells CASSLSVTGELFF. The CDR3 DNA sequence: TGTGCCAGCAGTTTATCTGTGACCGGGGAGCTGTTTTTT.

This chain joins TRBV5-1 and TRBJ2-5; D is possibly TRBD1 or TRBD2 (5 bases each). The V and J ends lost 4 bases and 0 bases respectively, with 10 bases between them. The CDR3 extends over 14 amino acids. Germline V lookup: CDR1 SGHRS, CDR2 YFSETQ. The CDR3 bases are TGCGCCAGCAGCCCGACAGCGGACCAAGAGACCCAGTACTTC. It yields the protein CASSPTADQETQYF.

This chain connects TRBV13 to TRBJ2-7; 7 bases fit TRBD2. The germline CDR1 and CDR2 sequences are PRHDT and FYEKMQ (reference sequence). The junction had 12 bases not matched to a gene; V was cut back by 5 bases and J by 5 bases. The CDR3 sequence is 15 residues long. The CDR3 DNA sequence: TGTGCCAGCAGCGTCGGGGGGACCCCAGAGAACGAGCAGTACTTC. It codes for CASSVGGTPENEQYF.

This chain connects TRBV19 to TRBJ1-5; no clear D gene. The CDR3 covers 15 residues. Germline V lookup: CDR1 LNHDA, CDR2 SQIVND (reference sequence). V was cut by 3 bases and J by 0 bases, with 9 bases left in between. The CDR3 here is CASSIRSGSNQPQHF. The CDR3 DNA reads as TGTGCCAGTAGTATTCGGTCGGGTAGCAATCAGCCCCAGCATTTT.

The chain links TRBV4-1 to TRBJ1-3; 9 nucleotides align to TRBD1. V was clipped by 4 bases and J by 0 bases; unmatched bases: 4. Per germline, CDR1 MGHRA and CDR2 YSYEKL. This CDR3 comprises 16 residues. In DNA, the CDR3 is TGCGCCAGCAGCCCGACAGGGGGTGACTCTGGAAACACCATATATTTT. Amino acids: CASSPTGGDSGNTIYF.

This chain uses TRBV15 with TRBJ1-6; D is possibly TRBD1 (5 bases). Germline loops: CDR1 LNHNV, CDR2 YYDKDF (reference sequence). The CDR3 runs 16 residues. Trimming took 3 bases from V and 5 from J, leaving 14 bases between them. The DNA of the CDR3 is TGTGCCACCAGCAGCCGAGGCAGGGTTCATAATTCACCCCTCCACTTT. Translating it yields CATSSRGRVHNSPLHF. The full variable domain, completed using reference TRBV15 and TRBJ1-6, is DAMVIQNPRYQVTQFGKPVTLSCSQTLNHNVMYWYQQKSSQAPKLLFHYYDKDFNNEADTPDNFQSRRPNTSFCFLDIRSPGLGDTAMYLCATSSRGRVHNSPLHFGNGTRLTVT.

The J gene is TRBJ1-2, the V gene TRBV18; D is unclear. V dropped 3 bases and J dropped 5 bases, with 13 bases sitting between them. CDR1 is KGHSH and CDR2 is LQKENI in the germline V gene. CDR3 length: 14 amino acids. The CDR3 protein is CASSPQAGSYGYTF. For the CDR3, the DNA is TGTGCCAGCTCACCTCAAGCTGGTAGTTATGGCTACACCTTC.

The chain joins TRBV9 to TRBJ2-1; 8 bases line up with TRBD2. J gave up 9 bases and V 6 bases, and 8 bases lay outside the gene matches. The CDR3 is 13 amino acids. CDR1 is SGDLS and CDR2 is YYNGEE in the germline V gene. The CDR3 DNA sequence: TGTGCCAGCAACTTACGGGGGGGAGGTGAGCAGTTCTTC. This translates into CASNLRGGGEQFF.

V is TRBV7-9 and J is TRBJ2-2; D gene unclear. CDR3 length: 15 residues. The V end lost 1 base, the J end lost 5 bases, and 11 bases lay between the germline ends. The germline CDR1 and CDR2 sequences are SEHNR and FQNEAQ (reference sequence). The CDR3 region is CASSLGWGSTGELFF. CDR3 coding DNA: TGTGCCAGCAGCTTAGGGTGGGGATCGACCGGGGAGCTGTTTTTT.

A word on this clone: The junction shows a germline mismatch at one end, possibly a read error. The chain has TRBV5-1 and TRBJ2-3; 10 bases fit TRBD2. Germline CDR1 SGHRS, CDR2 YFSETQ. This CDR3 is 19 amino acids long. In DNA, the CDR3 is TGCGCCCGCAGCGGGGGGCTAGCGGGGGCGTTTTCTAGCACAGATACGCAGTATTTT. Protein product: CARSGGLAGAFSSTDTQYF.

V usage is TRBV4-1 and J usage is TRBJ1-5; 8 positions agree with TRBD1. CDR3 size: 15 residues. The junction had 6 bases not matched to a gene; V was cut back by 4 bases and J by 4 bases. The germline gives CDR1 MGHRA, CDR2 YSYEKL. The CDR3 here is CASSLQGAGNQPQHF. DNA of the CDR3: TGCGCCAGCAGCCTTCAGGGGGCGGGTAATCAGCCCCAGCATTTT.

In this sample, this clone turned up a few times. The V call is TRBV5-1, the J call TRBJ1-5; maybe TRBD1 (6 bases). This CDR3 is 15 amino acids long. Trimming took 0 bases from V and 6 from J, leaving 13 bases between them. Germline CDR1 reads SGHRS; CDR2 reads YFSETQ. This CDR3 is CASSLDLGAGQPQHF. For the CDR3, the DNA is TGCGCCAGCAGCTTGGATTTGGGGGCTGGTCAGCCCCAGCATTTT.

The chain couples TRBV30 to TRBJ1-4, with TRBD1 matching 7 bases. This CDR3 has 13 amino acids. Looked up from germline, CDR1 is GTSNPN and CDR2 is SVGIG (reference sequence). Trimming removed 0 bases from V and 8 bases from J; junction bases left unmatched: 3. This CDR3 reads CAWSVQGWEKLFF. CDR3 in DNA: TGTGCCTGGAGTGTACAGGGGTGGGAAAAACTGTTTTTT.

This chain connects TRBV6-1 to TRBJ2-7, with D unclear. The CDR3 length is 14 residues. The V gene lost 2 bases and the J gene lost 0 bases, with 8 bases spanning the gap. Germline CDR1 is MNHNS and CDR2 is SASEGT. The CDR3 sequence is CASSEYSVSYEQYF. DNA of the CDR3: TGTGCCAGCAGTGAATACAGCGTCTCCTACGAGCAGTACTTC.

The chain carries TRBV5-6 and TRBJ1-2; 8 bases align to TRBD1. V was clipped by 1 base and J by 1 base; unmatched bases: 3. Looked up from germline, CDR1 is SGHDT and CDR2 is YYEEEE. The length of the CDR3 is 15 residues. CDR3 DNA: TGTGCCAGCAGCTTGAGGGGACAGGTTAACTATGGCTACACCTTC. Translated: CASSLRGQVNYGYTF. Using reference TRBV5-6 and TRBJ1-2 for the parts outside the CDR3, the full variable domain is DAGVTQSPTHLIKTRGQQVTLRCSPKSGHDTVSWYQQALGQGPQFIFQYYEEEERQRGNFPDRFSGHQFPNYSSELNVNALLLGDSALYLCASSLRGQVNYGYTFGSGTRLTVV.

This sequence joins TRBV6-6 and TRBJ2-7; 9 positions agree with TRBD1. The CDR3 extends over 16 amino acids. Per germline, CDR1 MNHNY and CDR2 SVGAGI (reference sequence). V gave up 6 bases and J gave up 5 bases; unmatched junction bases: 14. Written as DNA, the CDR3 is TGTGCCAGCAGCTACAGCGACAGGGGGATAATCCACGAGCAGTACTTC. Translation gives CASSYSDRGIIHEQYF.

The chain has TRBV7-3 and TRBJ2-3, with D possibly being TRBD2 (6 bases). The V and J ends lost 1 base and 0 bases respectively, with 8 bases between them. The CDR3 covers 15 residues. Germline CDR1 SGHTA, CDR2 FQGTGA. The CDR3 sequence is CASSLSGTSTDTQYF. The CDR3, as DNA: TGTGCCAGCAGCTTAAGCGGGACGAGCACAGATACGCAGTATTTT.

The rearrangement joins TRBV6-6 to TRBJ1-1, with D possibly TRBD1 on 5 matching bases. Germline-derived CDR1 and CDR2 are MNHNY and SVGAGI (reference sequence). This CDR3 comprises 13 residues. The germline V and J ends were trimmed by 4 bases and 4 bases, with 10 bases remaining between them. The CDR3 protein is CASSSEGSTEAFF. DNA for the CDR3: TGTGCCAGCAGTTCGGAGGGGAGCACTGAAGCTTTCTTT.

The CDR3 sequence is CASTQTGVRQYF. The CDR3, as DNA: TGTGCCAGCACCCAAACAGGGGTCCGGCAGTACTTC. The V and J genes are TRBV5-8 and TRBJ2-4; 7 bases line up with TRBD1. The germline CDR1 and CDR2 sequences are SGHTS and YDEGEE. CDR3 length equals 12 residues. V dropped 6 bases and J dropped 13; count of bases not matched to a gene: 10.

The chain joins TRBV5-4 to TRBJ1-1; a weak D match, TRBD1 (5 bases). CDR1 is SGHNT and CDR2 is YYREEE in the germline V gene (reference sequence). V was pared by 1 base and J by 3 bases, with 10 bases between. The CDR3 extends over 14 amino acids. The CDR3, as DNA: TGTGCCAGCAGCTTGAGGGACGGGGACACTGAAGCTTTCTTT. Translating gives CASSLRDGDTEAFF.

The chain couples TRBV9 to TRBJ2-3; 8 positions match TRBD2. The CDR3 has 16 residues. Germline CDR1 and CDR2: SGDLS and YYNGEE. Unmatched junction bases numbered 4, after V lost 1 base and J lost 0 bases. As DNA, the CDR3 is TGTGCCAGCAGCGTAAAGCGGGGGTCTAGCACAGATACGCAGTATTTT. Translation gives CASSVKRGSSTDTQYF.

The V and J genes are TRBV15 and TRBJ1-4; the D is unclear. The CDR3 has 15 residues. In germline, CDR1 is LNHNV, CDR2 YYDKDF (reference sequence). Trimming took off 4 bases at V and 0 bases at J, with 9 bases between the two ends. CDR3 in DNA: TGTGCCACCAGCACAGTTGCTGCAACTAATGAAAAACTGTTTTTT. Translating gives CATSTVAATNEKLFF.

The sample holds one count of this clone. CDR3 nucleotide sequence: TGTGCCAGCAGCCCCGAACTTTACTACGAGCAGTACTTC. It encodes CASSPELYYEQYF. The chain employs TRBV9 and TRBJ2-7; D not certain. Germline CDR1 and CDR2: SGDLS and YYNGEE. The V end was cut by 4 bases, the J end by 3 bases, with 11 bases between. This CDR3 is 13 amino acids long.